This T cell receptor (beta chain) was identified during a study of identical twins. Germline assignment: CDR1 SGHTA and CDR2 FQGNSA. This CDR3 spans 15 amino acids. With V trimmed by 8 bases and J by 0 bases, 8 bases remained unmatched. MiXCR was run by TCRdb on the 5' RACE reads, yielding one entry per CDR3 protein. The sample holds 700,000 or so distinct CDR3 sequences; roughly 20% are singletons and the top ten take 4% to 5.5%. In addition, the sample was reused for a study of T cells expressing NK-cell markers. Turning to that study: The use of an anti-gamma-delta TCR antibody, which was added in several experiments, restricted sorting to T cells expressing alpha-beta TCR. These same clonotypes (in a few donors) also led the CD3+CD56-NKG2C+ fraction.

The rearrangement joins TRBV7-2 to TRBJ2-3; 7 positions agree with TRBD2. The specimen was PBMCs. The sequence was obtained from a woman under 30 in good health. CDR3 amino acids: CASRPAGESTDTQYF. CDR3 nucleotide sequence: TGTGCCAGCCGCCCGGCGGGAGAGAGCACAGATACGCAGTATTTT.